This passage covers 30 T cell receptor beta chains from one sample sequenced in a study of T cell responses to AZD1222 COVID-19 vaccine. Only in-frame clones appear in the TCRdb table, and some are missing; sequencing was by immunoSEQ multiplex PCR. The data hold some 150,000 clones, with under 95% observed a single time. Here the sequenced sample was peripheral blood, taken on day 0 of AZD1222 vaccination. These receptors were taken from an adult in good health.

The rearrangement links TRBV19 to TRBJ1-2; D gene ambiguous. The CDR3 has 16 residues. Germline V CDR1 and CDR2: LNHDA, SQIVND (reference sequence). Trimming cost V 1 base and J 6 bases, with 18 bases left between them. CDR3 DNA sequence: TGTGCCAGTAGTATAGGGAGGGAGAACCTCTCGGATGGCTACACCTTC. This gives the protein CASSIGRENLSDGYTF. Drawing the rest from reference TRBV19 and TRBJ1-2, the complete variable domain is DGGITQSPKYLFRKEGQNVTLSCEQNLNHDAMYWYRQDPGQGLRLIYYSQIVNDFQKGDIAEGYSVSREKKESFPLTVTSAQKNPTAFYLCASSIGRENLSDGYTFGSGTRLTVV.

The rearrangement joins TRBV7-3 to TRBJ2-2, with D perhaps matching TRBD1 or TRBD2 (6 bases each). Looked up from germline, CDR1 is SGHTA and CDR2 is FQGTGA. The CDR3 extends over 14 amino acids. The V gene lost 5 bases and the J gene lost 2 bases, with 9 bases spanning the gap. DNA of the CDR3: TGTGCCAGCAGCGACGGGGGCAACACCGGGGAGCTGTTTTTT. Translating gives CASSDGGNTGELFF.

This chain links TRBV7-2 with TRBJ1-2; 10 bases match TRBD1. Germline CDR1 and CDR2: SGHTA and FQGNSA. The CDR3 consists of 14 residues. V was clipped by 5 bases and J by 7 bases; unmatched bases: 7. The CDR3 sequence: CASSRPGTGVGYTF. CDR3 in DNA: TGTGCCAGCAGCCGGCCCGGGACAGGGGTTGGCTACACCTTC.

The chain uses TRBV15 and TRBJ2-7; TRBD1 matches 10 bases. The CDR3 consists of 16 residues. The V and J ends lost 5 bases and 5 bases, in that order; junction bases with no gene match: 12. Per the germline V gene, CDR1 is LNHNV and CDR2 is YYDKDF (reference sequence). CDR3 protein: CATSPVRDRGTHEQYF. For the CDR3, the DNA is TGTGCCACCAGCCCAGTCAGGGACAGGGGTACCCACGAGCAGTACTTC.

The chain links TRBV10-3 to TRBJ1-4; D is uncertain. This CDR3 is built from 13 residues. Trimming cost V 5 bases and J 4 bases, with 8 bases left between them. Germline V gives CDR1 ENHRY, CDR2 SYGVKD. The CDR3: CAISLRDNEKLFF. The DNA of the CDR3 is TGTGCCATCAGTTTACGAGATAATGAAAAACTGTTTTTT.

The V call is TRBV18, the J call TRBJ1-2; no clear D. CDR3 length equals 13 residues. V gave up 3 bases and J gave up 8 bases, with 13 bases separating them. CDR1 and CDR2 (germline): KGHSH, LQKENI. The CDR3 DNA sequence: TGTGCCAGCTCACCCGTACCCGAATCGGGCTACACCTTC. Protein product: CASSPVPESGYTF.

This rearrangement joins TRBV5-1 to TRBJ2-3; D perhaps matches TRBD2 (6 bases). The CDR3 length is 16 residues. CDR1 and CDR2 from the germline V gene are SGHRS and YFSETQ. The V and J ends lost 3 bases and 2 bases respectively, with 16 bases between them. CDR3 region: CASSSQWGGDTDTQYF. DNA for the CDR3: TGCGCCAGCAGCTCCCAATGGGGCGGGGACACAGATACGCAGTATTTT. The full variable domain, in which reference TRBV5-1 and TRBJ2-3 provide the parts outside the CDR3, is KAGVTQTPRYLIKTRGQQVTLSCSPISGHRSVSWYQQTPGQGLQFLFEYFSETQRNKGNFPGRFSGRQFSNSRSEMNVSTLELGDSALYLCASSSQWGGDTDTQYFGPGTRLTVL.

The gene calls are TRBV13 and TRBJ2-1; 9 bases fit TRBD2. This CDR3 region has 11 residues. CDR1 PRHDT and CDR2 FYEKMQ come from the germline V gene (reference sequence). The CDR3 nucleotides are TGTGGAGCGGGAGGTCGCAATGAGCAGTTCTTC. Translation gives CGAGGRNEQFF.

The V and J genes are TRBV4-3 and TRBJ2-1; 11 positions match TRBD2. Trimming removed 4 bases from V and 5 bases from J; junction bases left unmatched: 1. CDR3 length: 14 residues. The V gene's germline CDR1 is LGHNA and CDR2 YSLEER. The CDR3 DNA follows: TGCGCCAGCAGCCCGGGACTAGCGGACAATGAGCAGTTCTTC. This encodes CASSPGLADNEQFF.

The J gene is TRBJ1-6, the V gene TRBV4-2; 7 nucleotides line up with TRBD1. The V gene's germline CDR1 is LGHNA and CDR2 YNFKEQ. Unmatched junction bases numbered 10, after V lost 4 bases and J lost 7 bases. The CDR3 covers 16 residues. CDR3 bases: TGTGCCAGCAGCCGAAAATCTACAGGGGACAATTCACCCCTCCACTTT. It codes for CASSRKSTGDNSPLHF.

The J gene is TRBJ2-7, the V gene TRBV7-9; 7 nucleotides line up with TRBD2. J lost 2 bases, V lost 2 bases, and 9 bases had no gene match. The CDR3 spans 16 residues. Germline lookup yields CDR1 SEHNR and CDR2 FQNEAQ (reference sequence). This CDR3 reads CASSLTLLASTYEQYF. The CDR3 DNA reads TGTGCCAGCAGCTTAACCCTACTAGCGAGTACCTACGAGCAGTACTTC.

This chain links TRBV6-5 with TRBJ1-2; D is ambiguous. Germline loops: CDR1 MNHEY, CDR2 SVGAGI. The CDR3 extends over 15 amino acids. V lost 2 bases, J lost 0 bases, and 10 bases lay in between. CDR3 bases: TGTGCCAGCAGTTACAGTTTCACCCCTAACTATGGCTACACCTTC. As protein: CASSYSFTPNYGYTF.

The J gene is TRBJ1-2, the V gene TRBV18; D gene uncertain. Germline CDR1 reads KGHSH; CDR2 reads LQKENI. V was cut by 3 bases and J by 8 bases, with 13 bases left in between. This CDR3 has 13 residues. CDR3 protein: CASSPSQAVGYTF. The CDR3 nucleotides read TGTGCCAGCTCACCGAGCCAGGCGGTCGGCTACACCTTC.

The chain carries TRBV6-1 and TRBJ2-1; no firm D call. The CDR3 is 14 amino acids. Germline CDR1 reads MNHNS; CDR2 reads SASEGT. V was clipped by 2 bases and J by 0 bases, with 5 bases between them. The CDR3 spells CASSEQLSYNEQFF. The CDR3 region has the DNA TGTGCCAGCAGTGAACAGCTCTCCTACAATGAGCAGTTCTTC.

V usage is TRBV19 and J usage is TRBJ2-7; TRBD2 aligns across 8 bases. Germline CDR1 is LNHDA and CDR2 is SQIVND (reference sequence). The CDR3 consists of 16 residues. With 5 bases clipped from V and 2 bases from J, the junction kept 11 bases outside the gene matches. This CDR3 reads CASSPTSSGSTYEQYF. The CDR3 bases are TGTGCCAGTAGTCCTACGTCAAGCGGGAGCACCTACGAGCAGTACTTC.

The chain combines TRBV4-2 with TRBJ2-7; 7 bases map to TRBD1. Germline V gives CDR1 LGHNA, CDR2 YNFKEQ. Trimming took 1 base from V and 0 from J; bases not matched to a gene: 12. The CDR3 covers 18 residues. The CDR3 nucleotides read TGTGCCAGCAGCCAAGCCCCCCCGAGGACAGGAATCTCCTACGAGCAGTACTTC. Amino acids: CASSQAPPRTGISYEQYF.

The CDR3 DNA follows: TGTGCCAGGACCTCCCCGTGGGACACCTATGAAGCTTTCTTT. This gives the protein CARTSPWDTYEAFF. V and J are TRBV25-1 and TRBJ1-1; TRBD1 might be the D (6 bases). Germline CDR1 is MGHDK and CDR2 is SYGVNS. This CDR3 has 14 residues. V gave up 9 bases and J gave up 7 bases, with 21 bases separating them.

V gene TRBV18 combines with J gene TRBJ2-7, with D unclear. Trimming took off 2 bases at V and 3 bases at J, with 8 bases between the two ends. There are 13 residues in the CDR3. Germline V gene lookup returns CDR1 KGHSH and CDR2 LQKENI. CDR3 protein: CASSPILNYEQYF. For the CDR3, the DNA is TGTGCCAGCTCACCAATACTAAACTACGAGCAGTACTTC.

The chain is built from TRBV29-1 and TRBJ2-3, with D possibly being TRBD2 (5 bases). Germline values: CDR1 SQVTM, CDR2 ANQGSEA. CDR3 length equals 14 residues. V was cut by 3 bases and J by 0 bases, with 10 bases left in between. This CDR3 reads CSVEGGGSTDTQYF. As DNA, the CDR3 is TGCAGCGTTGAGGGTGGCGGGAGCACAGATACGCAGTATTTT.

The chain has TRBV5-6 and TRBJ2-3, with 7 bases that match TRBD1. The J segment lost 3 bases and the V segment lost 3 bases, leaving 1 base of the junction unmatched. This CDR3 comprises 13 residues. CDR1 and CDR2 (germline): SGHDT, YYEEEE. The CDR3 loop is CASSWDRTDTQYF. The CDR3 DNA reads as TGTGCCAGCAGCTGGGACAGAACAGATACGCAGTATTTT.

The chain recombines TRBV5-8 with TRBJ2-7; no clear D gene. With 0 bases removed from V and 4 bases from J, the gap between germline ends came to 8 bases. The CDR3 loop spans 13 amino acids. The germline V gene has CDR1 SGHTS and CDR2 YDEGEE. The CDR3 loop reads CASSLGYSYEQYF. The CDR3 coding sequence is TGTGCCAGCAGCTTGGGGTACAGTTACGAGCAGTACTTC.

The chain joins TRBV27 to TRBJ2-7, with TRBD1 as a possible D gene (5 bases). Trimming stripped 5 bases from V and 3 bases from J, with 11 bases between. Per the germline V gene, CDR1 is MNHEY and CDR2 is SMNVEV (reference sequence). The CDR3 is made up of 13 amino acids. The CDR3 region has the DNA TGTGCCAGCAGTCTCAGGGCTGGCTACGAGCAGTACTTC. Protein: CASSLRAGYEQYF.

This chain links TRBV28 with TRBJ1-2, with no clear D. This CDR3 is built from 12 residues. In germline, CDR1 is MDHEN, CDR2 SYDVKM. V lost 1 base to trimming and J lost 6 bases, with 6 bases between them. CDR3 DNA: TGTGCCAGCAGTTTATATGGGCATGGCTACACCTTC. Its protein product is CASSLYGHGYTF.

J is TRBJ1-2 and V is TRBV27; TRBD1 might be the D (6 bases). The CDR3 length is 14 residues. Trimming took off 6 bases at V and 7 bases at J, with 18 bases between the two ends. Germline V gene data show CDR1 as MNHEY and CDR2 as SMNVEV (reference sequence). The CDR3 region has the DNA TGTGCCAGCAGCCCCCCCGGGGGGGCATTTGGCTACACCTTC. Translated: CASSPPGGAFGYTF.

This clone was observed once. The CDR3 DNA sequence: TGTGCCAGCAGCTACGGACCTACGAACGGCGAGGTGGGCGCTTTCTTT. Residues: CASSYGPTNGEVGAFF. V and J are TRBV5-4 and TRBJ1-1; D remains unclear. The V gene lost 3 bases and the J gene lost 11 bases, with 26 bases spanning the gap. This CDR3 spans 16 amino acids. Germline V gives CDR1 SGHNT, CDR2 YYREEE (reference sequence).

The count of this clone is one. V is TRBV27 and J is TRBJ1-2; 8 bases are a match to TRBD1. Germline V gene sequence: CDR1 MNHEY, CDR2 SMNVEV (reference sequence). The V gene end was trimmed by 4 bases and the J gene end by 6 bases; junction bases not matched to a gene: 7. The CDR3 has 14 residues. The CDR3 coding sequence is TGTGCCAGCAGTTCCACGGACAGGGAAAATGGCTACACCTTC. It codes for CASSSTDRENGYTF.

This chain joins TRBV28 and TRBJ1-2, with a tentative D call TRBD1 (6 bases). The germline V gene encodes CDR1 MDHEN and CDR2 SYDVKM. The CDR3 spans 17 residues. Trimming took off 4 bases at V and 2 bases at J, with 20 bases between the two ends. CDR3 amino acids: CASSSLGGGTPNYGYTF. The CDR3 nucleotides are TGTGCCAGCAGTTCCCTTGGGGGGGGGACACCCAACTATGGCTACACCTTC.

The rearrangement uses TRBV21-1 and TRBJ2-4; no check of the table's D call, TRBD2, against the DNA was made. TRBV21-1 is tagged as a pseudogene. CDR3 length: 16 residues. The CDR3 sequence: CASTGAGDVDKNIQYF. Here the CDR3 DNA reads TGTGCCAGCACCGGAGCGGGAGACGTTGACAAAAACATTCAGTACTTC.

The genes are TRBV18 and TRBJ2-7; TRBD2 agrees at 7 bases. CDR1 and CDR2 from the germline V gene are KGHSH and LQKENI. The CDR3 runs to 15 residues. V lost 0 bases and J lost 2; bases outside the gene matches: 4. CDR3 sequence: CASSPPSAGTYEQYF. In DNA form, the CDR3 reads TGTGCCAGCTCACCACCTTCAGCGGGGACCTACGAGCAGTACTTC.

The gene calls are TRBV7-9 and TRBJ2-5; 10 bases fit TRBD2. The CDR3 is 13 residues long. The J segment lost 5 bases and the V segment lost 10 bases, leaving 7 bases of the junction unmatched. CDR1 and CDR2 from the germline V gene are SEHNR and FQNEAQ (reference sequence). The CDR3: CATSSGRDETQYF. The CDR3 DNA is TGTGCCACCTCGAGCGGGAGGGACGAGACCCAGTACTTC.